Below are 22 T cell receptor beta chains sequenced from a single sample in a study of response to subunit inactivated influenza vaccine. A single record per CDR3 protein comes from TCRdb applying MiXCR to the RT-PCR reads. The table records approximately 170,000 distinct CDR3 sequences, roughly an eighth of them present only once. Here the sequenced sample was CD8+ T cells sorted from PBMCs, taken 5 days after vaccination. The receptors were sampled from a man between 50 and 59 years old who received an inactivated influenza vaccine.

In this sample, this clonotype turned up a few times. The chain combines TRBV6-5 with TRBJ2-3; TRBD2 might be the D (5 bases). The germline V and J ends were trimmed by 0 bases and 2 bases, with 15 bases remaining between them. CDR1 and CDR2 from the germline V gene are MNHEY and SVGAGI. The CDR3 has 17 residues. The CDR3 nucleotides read TGTGCCAGCAGTTACTCCCTGGTCACTAGGCTCACAGATACGCAGTATTTT. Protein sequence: CASSYSLVTRLTDTQYF.

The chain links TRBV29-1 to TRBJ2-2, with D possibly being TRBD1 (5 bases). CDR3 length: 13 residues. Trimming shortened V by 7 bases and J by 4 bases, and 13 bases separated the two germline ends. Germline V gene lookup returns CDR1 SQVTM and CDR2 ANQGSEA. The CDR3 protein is CSAPIRGTGELFF. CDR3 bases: TGCAGCGCCCCAATTAGGGGCACCGGGGAGCTGTTTTTT.

CDR3 in DNA: TGTGCCAGCAGCCCCGCCGGGACTCCCAACGAGCAGTACTTC. Its protein product is CASSPAGTPNEQYF. This chain uses TRBV9 with TRBJ2-7; D is possibly TRBD2 (6 bases). With 4 bases removed from V and 5 bases from J, the gap between germline ends came to 16 bases. The CDR3 consists of 14 residues. The germline V gene encodes CDR1 SGDLS and CDR2 YYNGEE. Supplemented by reference TRBV9 and TRBJ2-7, the full variable domain reads DSGVTQTPKHLITATGQRVTLRCSPRSGDLSVYWYQQSLDQGLQFLIQYYNGEERAKGNILERFSAQQFPDLHSELNLSSLELGDSALYFCASSPAGTPNEQYFGPGTRLTVT.

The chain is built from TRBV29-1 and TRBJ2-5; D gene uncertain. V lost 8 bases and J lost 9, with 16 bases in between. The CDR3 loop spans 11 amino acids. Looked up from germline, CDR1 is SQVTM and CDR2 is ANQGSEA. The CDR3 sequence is CSSPGGGAQYF. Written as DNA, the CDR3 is TGCAGCTCTCCGGGTGGTGGGGCCCAGTACTTC.

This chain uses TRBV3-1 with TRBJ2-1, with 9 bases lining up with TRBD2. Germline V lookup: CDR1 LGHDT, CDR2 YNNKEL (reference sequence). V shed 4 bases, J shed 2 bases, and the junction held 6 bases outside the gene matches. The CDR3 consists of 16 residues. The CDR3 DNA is TGTGCCAGCAGCCCCAAACTAGCGGGTGCCTACAATGAGCAGTTCTTC. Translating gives CASSPKLAGAYNEQFF.

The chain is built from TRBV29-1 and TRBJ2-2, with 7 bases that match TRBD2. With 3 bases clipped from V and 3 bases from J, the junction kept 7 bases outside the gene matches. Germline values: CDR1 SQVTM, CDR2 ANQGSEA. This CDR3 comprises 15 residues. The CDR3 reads CSVELPSGYTGELFF. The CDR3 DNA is TGCAGCGTTGAGTTACCTAGCGGATACACCGGGGAGCTGTTTTTT.

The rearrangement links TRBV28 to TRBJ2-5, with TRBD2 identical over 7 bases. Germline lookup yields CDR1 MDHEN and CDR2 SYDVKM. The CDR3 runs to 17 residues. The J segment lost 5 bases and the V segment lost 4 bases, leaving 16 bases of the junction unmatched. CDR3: CASSSLQLREIGETQYF. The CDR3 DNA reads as TGTGCCAGCAGTTCCCTTCAGCTGCGGGAGATCGGGGAGACCCAGTACTTC.

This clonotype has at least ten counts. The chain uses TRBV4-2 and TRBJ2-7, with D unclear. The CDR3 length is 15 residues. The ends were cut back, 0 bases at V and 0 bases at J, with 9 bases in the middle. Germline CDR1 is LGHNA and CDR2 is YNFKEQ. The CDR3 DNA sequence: TGTGCCAGCAGCCAAGATCGCCAAGCCTCCTACGAGCAGTACTTC. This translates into CASSQDRQASYEQYF.

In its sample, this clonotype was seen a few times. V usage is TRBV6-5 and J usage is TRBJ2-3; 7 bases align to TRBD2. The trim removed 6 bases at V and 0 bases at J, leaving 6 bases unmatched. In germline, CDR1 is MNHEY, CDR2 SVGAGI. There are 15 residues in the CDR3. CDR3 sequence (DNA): TGTGCCAGCAGCTTTACTAGCGTGAGCACAGATACGCAGTATTTT. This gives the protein CASSFTSVSTDTQYF.

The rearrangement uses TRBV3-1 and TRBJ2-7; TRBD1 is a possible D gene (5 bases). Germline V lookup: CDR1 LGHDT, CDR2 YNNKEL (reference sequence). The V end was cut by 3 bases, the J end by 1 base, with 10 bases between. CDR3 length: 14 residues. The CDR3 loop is CASSHSTASYEQYF. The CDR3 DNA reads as TGTGCCAGCAGCCACTCGACAGCTTCCTACGAGCAGTACTTC.

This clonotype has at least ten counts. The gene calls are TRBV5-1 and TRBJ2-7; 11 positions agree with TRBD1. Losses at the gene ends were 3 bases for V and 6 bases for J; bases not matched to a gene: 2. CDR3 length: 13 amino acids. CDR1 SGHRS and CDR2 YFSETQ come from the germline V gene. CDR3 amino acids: CASSWDRGSEQYF. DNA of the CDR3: TGCGCCAGCAGCTGGGACAGGGGGAGCGAGCAGTACTTC. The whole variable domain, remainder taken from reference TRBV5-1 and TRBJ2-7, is KAGVTQTPRYLIKTRGQQVTLSCSPISGHRSVSWYQQTPGQGLQFLFEYFSETQRNKGNFPGRFSGRQFSNSRSEMNVSTLELGDSALYLCASSWDRGSEQYFGPGTRLTVT.

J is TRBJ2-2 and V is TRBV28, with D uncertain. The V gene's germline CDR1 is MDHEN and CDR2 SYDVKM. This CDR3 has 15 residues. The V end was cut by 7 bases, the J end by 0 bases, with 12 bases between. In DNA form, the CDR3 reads TGTGCCAGCACCCTCAGATACGCGAACACCGGGGAGCTGTTTTTT. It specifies CASTLRYANTGELFF.

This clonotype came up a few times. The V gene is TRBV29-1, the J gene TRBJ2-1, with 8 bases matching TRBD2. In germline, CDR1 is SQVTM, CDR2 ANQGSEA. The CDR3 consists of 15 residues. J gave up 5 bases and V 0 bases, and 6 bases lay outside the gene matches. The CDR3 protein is CSVEDWGSGNNEQFF. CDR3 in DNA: TGCAGCGTTGAAGATTGGGGTAGCGGGAACAATGAGCAGTTCTTC.

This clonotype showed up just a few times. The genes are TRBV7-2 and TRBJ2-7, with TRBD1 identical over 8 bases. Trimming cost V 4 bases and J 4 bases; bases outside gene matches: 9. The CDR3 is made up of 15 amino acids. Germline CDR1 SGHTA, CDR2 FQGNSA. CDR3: CASSSLGTGGYEQYF. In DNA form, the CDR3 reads TGTGCCAGCAGCTCCTTGGGTACAGGGGGTTACGAGCAGTACTTC.

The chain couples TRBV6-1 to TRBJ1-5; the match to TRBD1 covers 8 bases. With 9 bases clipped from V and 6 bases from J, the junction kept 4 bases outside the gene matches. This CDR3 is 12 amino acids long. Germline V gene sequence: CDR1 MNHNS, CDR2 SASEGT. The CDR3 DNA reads TGTGCCAGTAGGACAGGGATTCAGCCCCAGCATTTT. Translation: CASRTGIQPQHF.

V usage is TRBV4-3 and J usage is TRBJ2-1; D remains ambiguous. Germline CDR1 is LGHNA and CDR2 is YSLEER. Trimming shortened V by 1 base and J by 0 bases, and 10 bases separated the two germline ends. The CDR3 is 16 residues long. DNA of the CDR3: TGCGCCAGCAGCCAAGTCCTACAGAGCTCCTACAATGAGCAGTTCTTC. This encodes CASSQVLQSSYNEQFF.

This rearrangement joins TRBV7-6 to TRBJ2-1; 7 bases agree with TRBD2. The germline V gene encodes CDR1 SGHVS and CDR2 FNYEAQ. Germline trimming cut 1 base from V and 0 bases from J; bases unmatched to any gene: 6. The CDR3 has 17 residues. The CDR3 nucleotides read TGTGCCAGCAGCTTAGGGGAGGGGACTACCTCCTACAATGAGCAGTTCTTC. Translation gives CASSLGEGTTSYNEQFF.

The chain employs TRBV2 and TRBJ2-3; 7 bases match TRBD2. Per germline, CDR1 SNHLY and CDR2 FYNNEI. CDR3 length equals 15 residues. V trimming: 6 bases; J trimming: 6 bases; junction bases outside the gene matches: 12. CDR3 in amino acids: CASRASGTLLDTQYF. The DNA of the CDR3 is TGTGCCAGCAGAGCTAGCGGAACCCTATTGGATACGCAGTATTTT.

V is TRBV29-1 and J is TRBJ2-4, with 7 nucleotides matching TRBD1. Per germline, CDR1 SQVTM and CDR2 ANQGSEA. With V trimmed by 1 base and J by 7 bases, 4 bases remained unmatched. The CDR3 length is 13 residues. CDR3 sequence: CSVEGGQPNIQYF. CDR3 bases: TGCAGCGTTGAAGGGGGACAGCCTAACATTCAGTACTTC.

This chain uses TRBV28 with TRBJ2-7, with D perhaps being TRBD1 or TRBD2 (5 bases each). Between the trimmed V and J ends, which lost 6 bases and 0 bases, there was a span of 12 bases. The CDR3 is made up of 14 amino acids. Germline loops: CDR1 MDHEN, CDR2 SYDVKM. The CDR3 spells CASRHGTASYEQYF. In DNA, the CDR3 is TGTGCCAGCAGGCATGGGACGGCCTCCTACGAGCAGTACTTC.

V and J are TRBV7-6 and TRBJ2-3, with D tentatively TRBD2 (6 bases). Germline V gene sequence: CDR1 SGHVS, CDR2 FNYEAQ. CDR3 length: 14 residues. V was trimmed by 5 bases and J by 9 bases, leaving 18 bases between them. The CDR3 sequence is CASSLSPVRETQYF. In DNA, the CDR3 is TGTGCCAGCAGCCTGAGCCCGGTCCGGGAGACGCAGTATTTT.

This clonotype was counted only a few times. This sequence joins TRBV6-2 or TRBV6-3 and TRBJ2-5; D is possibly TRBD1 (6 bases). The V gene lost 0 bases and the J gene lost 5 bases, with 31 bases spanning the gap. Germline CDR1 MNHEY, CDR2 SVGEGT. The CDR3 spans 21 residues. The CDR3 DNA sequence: TGTGCCAGCAGTTACTCGCTGGACGGAGAGGAGTCAGGGGCCGTGAGGGAGACCCAGTACTTC. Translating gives CASSYSLDGEESGAVRETQYF.